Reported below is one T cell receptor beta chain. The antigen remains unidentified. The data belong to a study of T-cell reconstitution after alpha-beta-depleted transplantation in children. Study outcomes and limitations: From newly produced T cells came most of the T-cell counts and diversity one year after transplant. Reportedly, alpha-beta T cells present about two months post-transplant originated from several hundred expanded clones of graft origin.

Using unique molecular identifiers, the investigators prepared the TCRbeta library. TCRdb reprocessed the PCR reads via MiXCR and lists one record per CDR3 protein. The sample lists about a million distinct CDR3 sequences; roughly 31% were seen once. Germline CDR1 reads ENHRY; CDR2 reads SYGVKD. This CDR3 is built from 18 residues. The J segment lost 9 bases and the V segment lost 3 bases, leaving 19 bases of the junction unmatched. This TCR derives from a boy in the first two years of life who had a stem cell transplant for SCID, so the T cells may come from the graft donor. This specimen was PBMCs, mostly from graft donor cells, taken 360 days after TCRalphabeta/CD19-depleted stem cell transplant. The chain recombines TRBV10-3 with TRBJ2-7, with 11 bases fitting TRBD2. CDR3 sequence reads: CAISERVGKTSGGSGQYF. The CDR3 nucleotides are TGTGCCATCAGTGAAAGGGTTGGGAAAACTAGCGGGGGTTCCGGGCAGTACTTC.